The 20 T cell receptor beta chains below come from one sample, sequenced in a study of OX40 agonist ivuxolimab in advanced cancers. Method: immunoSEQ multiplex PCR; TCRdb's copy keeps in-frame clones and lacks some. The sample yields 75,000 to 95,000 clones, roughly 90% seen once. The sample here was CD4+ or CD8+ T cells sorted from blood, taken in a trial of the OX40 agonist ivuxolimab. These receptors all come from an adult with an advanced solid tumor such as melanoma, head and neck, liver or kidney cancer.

The CDR3 nucleotides are TGTGCCTGGAGCATAATGGGACTAGCTTTCAATGAGCAGTTCTTC. Translation gives CAWSIMGLAFNEQFF. V is TRBV30 and J is TRBJ2-1, with 9 nucleotides matching TRBD2. The CDR3 is made up of 15 amino acids. Trimming removed 3 bases from V and 6 bases from J; junction bases left unmatched: 9. CDR1 is GTSNPN, CDR2 SVGIG, per germline (reference sequence).

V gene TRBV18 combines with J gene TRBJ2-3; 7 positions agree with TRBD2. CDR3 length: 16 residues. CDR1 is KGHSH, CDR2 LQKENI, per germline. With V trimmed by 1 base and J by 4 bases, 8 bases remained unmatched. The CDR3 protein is CASSPQGGRLSDTQYF. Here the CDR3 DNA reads TGTGCCAGCTCACCACAGGGCGGGAGATTGTCAGATACGCAGTATTTT.

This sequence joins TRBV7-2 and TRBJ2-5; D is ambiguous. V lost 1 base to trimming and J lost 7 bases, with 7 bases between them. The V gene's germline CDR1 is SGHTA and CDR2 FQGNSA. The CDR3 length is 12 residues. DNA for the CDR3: TGTGCCAGCAGCTTAGTGGGCGGGACCCAGTACTTC. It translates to CASSLVGGTQYF.

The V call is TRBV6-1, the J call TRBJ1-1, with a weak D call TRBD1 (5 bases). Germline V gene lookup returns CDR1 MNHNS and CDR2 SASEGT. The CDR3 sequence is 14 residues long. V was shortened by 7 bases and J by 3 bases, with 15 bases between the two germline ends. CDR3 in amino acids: CASKKGRADTEAFF. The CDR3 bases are TGTGCCAGCAAAAAGGGGAGGGCGGACACTGAAGCTTTCTTT.

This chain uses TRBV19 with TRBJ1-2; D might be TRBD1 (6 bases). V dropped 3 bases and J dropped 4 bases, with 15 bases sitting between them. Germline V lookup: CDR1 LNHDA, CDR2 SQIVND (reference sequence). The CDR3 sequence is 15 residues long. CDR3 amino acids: CASSMDQGIGYGYTF. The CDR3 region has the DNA TGTGCCAGTAGTATGGATCAGGGGATTGGCTATGGCTACACCTTC. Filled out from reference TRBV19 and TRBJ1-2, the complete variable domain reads DGGITQSPKYLFRKEGQNVTLSCEQNLNHDAMYWYRQDPGQGLRLIYYSQIVNDFQKGDIAEGYSVSREKKESFPLTVTSAQKNPTAFYLCASSMDQGIGYGYTFGSGTRLTVV.

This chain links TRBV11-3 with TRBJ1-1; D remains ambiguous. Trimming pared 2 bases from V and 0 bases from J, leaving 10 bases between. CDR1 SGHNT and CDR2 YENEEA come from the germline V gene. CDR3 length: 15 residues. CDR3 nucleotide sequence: TGTGCCAGCAGCTTAAGAGAAGACATGAACACTGAAGCTTTCTTT. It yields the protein CASSLREDMNTEAFF.

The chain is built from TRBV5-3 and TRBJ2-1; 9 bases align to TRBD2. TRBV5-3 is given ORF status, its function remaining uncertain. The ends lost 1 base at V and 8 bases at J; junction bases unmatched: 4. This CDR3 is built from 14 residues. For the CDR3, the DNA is TGTGCCAGAAGCTTGAGCGGGAGGTCCTATGAGCAGTTCTTC. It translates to CARSLSGRSYEQFF.

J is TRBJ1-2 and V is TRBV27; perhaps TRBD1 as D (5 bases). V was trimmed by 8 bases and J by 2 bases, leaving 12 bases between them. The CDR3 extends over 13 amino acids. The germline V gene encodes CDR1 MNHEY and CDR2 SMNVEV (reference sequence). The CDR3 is CASHGAQNYGYTF. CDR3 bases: TGTGCCAGCCACGGGGCCCAAAACTATGGCTACACCTTC.

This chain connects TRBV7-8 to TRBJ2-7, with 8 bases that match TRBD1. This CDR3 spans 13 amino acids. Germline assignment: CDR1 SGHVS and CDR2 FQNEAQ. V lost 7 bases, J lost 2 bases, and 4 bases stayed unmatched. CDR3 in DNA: TGTGCCAGCACTGGGACAGGTACCTACGAGCAGTACTTC. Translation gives CASTGTGTYEQYF.

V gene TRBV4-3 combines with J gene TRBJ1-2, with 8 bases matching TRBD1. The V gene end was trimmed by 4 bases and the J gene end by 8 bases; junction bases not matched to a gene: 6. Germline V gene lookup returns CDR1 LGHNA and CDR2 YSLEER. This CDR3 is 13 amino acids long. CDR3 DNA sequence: TGCGCCAGCAGCCGCGGGACAGGAGGGGGCTACACCTTC. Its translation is CASSRGTGGGYTF.

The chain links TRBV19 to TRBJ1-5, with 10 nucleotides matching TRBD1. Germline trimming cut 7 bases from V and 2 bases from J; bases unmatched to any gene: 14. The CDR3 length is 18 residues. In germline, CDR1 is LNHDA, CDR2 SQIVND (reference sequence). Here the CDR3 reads CASTNRQGAQVGNQPQHF. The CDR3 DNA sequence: TGTGCCAGTACTAACCGACAGGGGGCTCAGGTCGGCAATCAGCCCCAGCATTTT.

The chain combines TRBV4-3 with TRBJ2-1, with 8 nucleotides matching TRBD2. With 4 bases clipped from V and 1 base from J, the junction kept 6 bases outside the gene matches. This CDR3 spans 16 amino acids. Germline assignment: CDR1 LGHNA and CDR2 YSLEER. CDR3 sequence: CASSPGASGSYNEQFF. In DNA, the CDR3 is TGCGCCAGCAGCCCGGGGGCTAGCGGGTCCTACAATGAGCAGTTCTTC.

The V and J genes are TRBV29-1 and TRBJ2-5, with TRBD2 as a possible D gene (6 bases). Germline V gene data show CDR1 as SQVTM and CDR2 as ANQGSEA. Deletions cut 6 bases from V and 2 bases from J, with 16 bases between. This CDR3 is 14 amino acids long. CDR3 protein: CSVRPWREQETQYF. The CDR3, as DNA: TGCAGCGTGCGCCCCTGGCGGGAACAAGAGACCCAGTACTTC.

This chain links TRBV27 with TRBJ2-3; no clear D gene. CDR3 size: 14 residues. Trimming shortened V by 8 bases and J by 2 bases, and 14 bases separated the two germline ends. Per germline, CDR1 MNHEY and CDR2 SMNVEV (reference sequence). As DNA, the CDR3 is TGTGCCAGCGGATTTGACGGCCCCACAGATACGCAGTATTTT. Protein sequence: CASGFDGPTDTQYF.

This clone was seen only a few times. DNA for the CDR3: TGTGCCAGCAGCTTCTACTCCGATACGCAGTATTTT. It translates to CASSFYSDTQYF. The chain employs TRBV11-1 and TRBJ2-3, with no clear D. V lost 3 bases and J 6 bases, leaving 7 bases between the germline ends. Germline CDR1 SGHAT, CDR2 FQDESV (reference sequence). The CDR3 totals 12 residues.

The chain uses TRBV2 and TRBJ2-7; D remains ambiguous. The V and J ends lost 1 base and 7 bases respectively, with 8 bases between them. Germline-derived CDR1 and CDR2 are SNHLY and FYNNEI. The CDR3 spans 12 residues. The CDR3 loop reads CASSEVGWEQYF. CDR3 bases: TGTGCCAGCAGTGAAGTCGGGTGGGAGCAGTACTTC.

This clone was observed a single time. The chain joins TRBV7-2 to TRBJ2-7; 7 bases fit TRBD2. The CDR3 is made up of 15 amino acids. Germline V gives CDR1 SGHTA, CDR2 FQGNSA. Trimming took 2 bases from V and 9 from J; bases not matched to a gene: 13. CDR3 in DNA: TGTGCCAGCAGCTTAATCGCGGGGGACCGAAGCGGGCAGTACTTC. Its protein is CASSLIAGDRSGQYF.

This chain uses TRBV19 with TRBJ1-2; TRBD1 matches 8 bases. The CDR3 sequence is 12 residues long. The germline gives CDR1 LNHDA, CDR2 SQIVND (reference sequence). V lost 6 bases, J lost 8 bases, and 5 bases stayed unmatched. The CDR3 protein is CASSDRGGGYTF. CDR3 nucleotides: TGTGCCAGTAGCGACAGGGGAGGCGGCTACACCTTC.

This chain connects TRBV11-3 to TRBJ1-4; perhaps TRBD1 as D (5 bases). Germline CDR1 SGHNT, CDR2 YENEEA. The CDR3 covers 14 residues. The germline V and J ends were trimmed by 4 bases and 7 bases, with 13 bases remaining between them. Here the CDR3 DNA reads TGTGCCAGCAGCTCGGGGGTCGTGGGTGAAAAACTGTTTTTT. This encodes CASSSGVVGEKLFF.

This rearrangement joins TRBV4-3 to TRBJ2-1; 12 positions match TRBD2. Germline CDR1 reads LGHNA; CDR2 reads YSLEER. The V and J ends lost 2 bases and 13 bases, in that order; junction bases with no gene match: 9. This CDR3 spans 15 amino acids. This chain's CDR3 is CASSQMGGTSGSQFF. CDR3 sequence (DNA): TGCGCCAGCAGCCAAATGGGGGGGACTAGCGGGTCACAGTTCTTC.